Listed here is a single TCR beta chain. The CDR3 is made up of 15 amino acids. The junction had 8 bases not matched to a gene; V was cut back by 7 bases and J by 4 bases. The germline CDR1 and CDR2 sequences are SNHLY and FYNNEI. This sample was taken from a study of blood T cell repertoires in COVID-19. Study details: Some COVID-19 samples were acute and others convalescent; all came from the United States, Italy and Spain. Sample material is recorded as cDNA or gDNA derived from T cells, B-cell-depleted T cells, or PBMCs.

In the original workflow: The authors estimated nucleated cell counts from reference gene primer amplification. Method: immunoSEQ multiplex PCR; TCRdb's copy keeps in-frame clones and lacks some. From that table come the V and J calls and clone size; the DNA was used to work out D and trimming. This sample carries about 59,000 clones, around 81% of them seen once, and the ten largest clones take roughly 28%. Sequences were obtained from peripheral blood. V is TRBV2 and J is TRBJ2-2; 8 nucleotides match TRBD2. The receptor's source is an elderly woman with active or convalescent COVID-19. The DNA of the CDR3 is TGTGCCAGCATTTCGAGCGGGGGTACCACCGGGGAGCTGTTTTTT. This translates into CASISSGGTTGELFF.